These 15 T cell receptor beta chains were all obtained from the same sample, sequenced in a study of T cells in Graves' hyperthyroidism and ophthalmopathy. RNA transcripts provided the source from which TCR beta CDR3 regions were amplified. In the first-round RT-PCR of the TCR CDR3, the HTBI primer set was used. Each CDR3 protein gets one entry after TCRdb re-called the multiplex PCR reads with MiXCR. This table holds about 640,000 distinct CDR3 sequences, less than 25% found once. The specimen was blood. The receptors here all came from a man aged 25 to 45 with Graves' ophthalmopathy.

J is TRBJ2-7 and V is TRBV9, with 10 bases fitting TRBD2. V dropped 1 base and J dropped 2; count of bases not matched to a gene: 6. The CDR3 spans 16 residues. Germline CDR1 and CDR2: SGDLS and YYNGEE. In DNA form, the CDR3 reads TGTGCCAGCAGCGTATCAGGGCTAGCGGGAGCCTACGAGCAGTACTTC. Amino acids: CASSVSGLAGAYEQYF.

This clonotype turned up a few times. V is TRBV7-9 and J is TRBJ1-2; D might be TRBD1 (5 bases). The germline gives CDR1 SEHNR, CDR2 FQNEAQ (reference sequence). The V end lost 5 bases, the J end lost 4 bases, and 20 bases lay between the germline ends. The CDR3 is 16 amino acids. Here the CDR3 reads CASSPISDRPSYGYTF. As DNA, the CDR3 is TGTGCCAGCAGCCCAATCTCCGACAGACCGAGCTATGGCTACACCTTC.

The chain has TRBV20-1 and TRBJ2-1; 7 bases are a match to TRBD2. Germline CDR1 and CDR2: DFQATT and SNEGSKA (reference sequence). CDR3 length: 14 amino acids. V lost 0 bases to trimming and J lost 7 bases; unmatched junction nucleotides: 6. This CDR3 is CSARDPAAGNEQFF. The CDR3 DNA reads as TGCAGTGCTAGAGACCCTGCAGCGGGAAATGAGCAGTTCTTC.

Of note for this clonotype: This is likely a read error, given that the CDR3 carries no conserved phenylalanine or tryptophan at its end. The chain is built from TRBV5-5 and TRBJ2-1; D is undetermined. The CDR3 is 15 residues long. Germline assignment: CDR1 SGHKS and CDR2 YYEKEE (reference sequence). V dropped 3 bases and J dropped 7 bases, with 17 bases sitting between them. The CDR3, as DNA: TGTGCCAGCAGCTACATATCCCTAGTCCGAAATGAGCAGTTCCTC. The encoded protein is CASSYISLVRNEQFL.

As DNA, the CDR3 is TGCAGTGCTAGTGAGAGCGGGAGGGGTTACAATGAGCAGTTCTTC. This gives the protein CSASESGRGYNEQFF. The V call is TRBV20-1, the J call TRBJ2-1; 10 bases line up with TRBD2. V gave up 3 bases and J gave up 4 bases; unmatched junction bases: 6. Looked up from germline, CDR1 is DFQATT and CDR2 is SNEGSKA (reference sequence). CDR3 length: 15 amino acids.

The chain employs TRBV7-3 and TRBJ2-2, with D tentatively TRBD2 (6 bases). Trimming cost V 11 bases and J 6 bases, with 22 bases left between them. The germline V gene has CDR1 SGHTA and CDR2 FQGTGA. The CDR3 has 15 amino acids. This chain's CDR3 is CAVLLTRPSPGELFF. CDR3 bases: TGTGCCGTACTATTGACTAGACCTTCACCCGGGGAGCTGTTTTTT.

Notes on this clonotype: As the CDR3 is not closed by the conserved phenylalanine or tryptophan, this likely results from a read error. CDR3 sequence reads: CASSGTGTGLEKLFL. The CDR3 DNA is TGCGCCAGCAGCGGAACCGGGACAGGGCTTGAAAAACTGTTTCTT. The chain recombines TRBV5-1 with TRBJ1-4; 9 bases align to TRBD1. V dropped 4 bases and J dropped 7; count of bases not matched to a gene: 8. This CDR3 is 15 amino acids long. Germline loops: CDR1 SGHRS, CDR2 YFSETQ.

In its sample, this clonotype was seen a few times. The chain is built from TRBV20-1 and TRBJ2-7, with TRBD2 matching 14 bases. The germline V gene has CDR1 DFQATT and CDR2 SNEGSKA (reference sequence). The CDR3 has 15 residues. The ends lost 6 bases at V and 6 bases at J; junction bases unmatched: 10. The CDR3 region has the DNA TGCAGTGCCGCTCGCAACGGACTAGCGGGAGGCGAGCAGTACTTC. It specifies CSAARNGLAGGEQYF.

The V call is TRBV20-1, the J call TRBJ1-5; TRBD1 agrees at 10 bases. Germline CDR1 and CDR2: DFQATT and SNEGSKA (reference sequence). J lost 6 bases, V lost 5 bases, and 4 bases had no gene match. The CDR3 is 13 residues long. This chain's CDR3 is CSARTGGGQPQHF. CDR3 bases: TGCAGTGCTCGGACAGGGGGAGGTCAGCCCCAGCATTTT.

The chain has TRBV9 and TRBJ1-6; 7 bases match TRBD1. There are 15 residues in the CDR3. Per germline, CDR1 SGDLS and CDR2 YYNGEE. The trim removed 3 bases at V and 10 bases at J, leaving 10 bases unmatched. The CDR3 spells CASSARQDRSSPLHF. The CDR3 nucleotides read TGTGCCAGCAGCGCACGACAGGACAGGAGCTCACCCCTCCACTTT.

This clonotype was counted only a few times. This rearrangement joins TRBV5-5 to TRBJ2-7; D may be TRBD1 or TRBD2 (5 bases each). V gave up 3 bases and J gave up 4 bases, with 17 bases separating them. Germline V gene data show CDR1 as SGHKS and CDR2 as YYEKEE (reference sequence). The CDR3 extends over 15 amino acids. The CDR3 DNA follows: TGTGCCAGCAGCTGGCGGAGGCAGGGAGCGTACGAGCAGTACTTC. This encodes CASSWRRQGAYEQYF.

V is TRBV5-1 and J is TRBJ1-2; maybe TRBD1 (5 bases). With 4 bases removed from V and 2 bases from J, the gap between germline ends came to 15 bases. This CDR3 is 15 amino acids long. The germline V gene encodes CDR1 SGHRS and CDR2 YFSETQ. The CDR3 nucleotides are TGCGCCAGCAGCCGCGCCGCAGGGCAAAACTATGGCTACACCTTC. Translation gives CASSRAAGQNYGYTF.

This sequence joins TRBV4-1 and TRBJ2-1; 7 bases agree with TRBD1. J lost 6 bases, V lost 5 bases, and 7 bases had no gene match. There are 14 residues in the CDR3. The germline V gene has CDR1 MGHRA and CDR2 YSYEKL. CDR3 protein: CASSMGQLGNEQFF. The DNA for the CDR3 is TGCGCCAGCAGCATGGGACAGTTGGGCAATGAGCAGTTCTTC.

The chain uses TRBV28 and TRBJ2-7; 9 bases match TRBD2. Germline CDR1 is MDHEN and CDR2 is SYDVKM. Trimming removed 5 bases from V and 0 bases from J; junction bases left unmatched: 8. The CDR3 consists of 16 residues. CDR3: CASSPPSGRPSYEQYF. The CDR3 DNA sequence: TGTGCCAGCAGTCCGCCGAGCGGGAGGCCCTCCTACGAGCAGTACTTC.

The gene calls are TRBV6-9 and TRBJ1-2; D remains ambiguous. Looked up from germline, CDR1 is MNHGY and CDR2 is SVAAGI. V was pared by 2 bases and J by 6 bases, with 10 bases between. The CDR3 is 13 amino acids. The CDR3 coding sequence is TGTGCCAGCAGTTATGGGCCCCAGAATGGCTACACCTTC. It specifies CASSYGPQNGYTF.